This T cell receptor (beta chain) originates from a study of blood T cells in healthy people across ages (dated by TCRdb to the mid-2010s). About the study as a whole: In model experiments, roughly one uniquely barcoded TCR beta cDNA molecule per two T cells was captured by template switching. The study analyzed two additional independent replicas of 1 million unique cDNA reads from the same blood draw for two donors, one aged 18 to 30 and one aged 80 or older. To avoid experimental bias, donors of different ages were spread randomly across the sequencing lanes. The donors were split into four age groups: young (average around 15 years), middle-aged (roughly 42), aged (more than 60) and long-lived (roughly 80). To track age-related changes in TCR beta repertoire diversity, the study relied on deep sequencing normalized with unique cDNA molecular identifiers.

General conclusions and limits of the study: Estimates of total diversity based on one million sequenced T cells were regarded as lower bounds and as underestimates. Since profiling was done on bulk unsorted PBMCs, naive and antigen-experienced compartments could not be conclusively compared. Compared with the aged group, the long-lived group had more naive CD4+ T cells, fewer expanded clones and increased TCR diversity, a pattern suggesting age selection. There was a strong correlation between observed TCR beta diversity and the percentage of naive T cells measured by flow cytometry. Donor CMV infection status was unknown, potentially confounding age-related changes in expanded clonotypes. Observed TCR beta diversity per million T cells fell roughly linearly with age, and a significant reduction was already apparent by age approximately 40.

The library relied on 5' RACE. The data were produced on an Illumina HiSeq 2500. The second PCR ran for about 6 to 12 cycles and used a J-beta primer mix along with a sample-barcoded 5' primer. A template-switch 5' adaptor carrying 12 random nucleotides introduced a unique molecular identifier onto each TCR beta cDNA molecule. Each sample yielded at least 3 million CDR3-containing paired-end reads. The Mint cDNA synthesis kit, primed by a TRBC-specific oligonucleotide, was used to synthesize first-strand cDNA from all RNA. After uracil-DNA glycosylase treatment, a first 18-cycle PCR used universal primers M1SS and BC2_uni_R on all cDNA. The authors' pipeline ran thus. Normalization of each sample was performed by random selection of 1 million high-quality reads, each carrying a distinct molecular identifier. Instead of being binned into consensus sequences, reads with shared molecular identifiers were discarded. MiTCR, with a Q25 quality threshold and the strictest error-elimination algorithm, was used for CDR3 identification, clonotype clustering and error correction. A nonparametric unseen species model with Euler transformation was used to estimate a lower bound on total TCR beta diversity. Starting from the raw public reads, TCRdb applied fastp trimming at Q25, assembled clones with MiXCR and retained in-frame beta chains. One record per CDR3 amino acid sequence lists the most common genes and DNA. The V and J calls come from TCRdb's annotation, not from the publication. The sample table records 850,000 to 950,000 distinct CDR3 sequences; around 28% of these occur just once. The ten largest clonotypes hold around 16% of the sample.

The 39 donors, aged about 6 to 95 years, were systemically healthy Caucasian individuals from Russia. Each donor gave ten milliliters of peripheral blood, collected into EDTA-treated Vacutainer tubes. Ficoll-Paque density-gradient centrifugation was used to isolate PBMCs, with at least 6 million per sample. Total RNA was extracted from PBMCs with Trizol reagent, with at least 5.5 micrograms obtained per sample. For every donor, an aliquot of PBMCs went through flow cytometry to measure the percentages of naive CD45RAhigh/CD27high T cells. This clonotype was observed a handful of times. The antigen this receptor binds is unknown. Base qualities are not at hand, and no much larger clone is one base apart. Counted from cysteine to phenylalanine, this CDR3 has 14 amino acids. The entry retains the CDR3 DNA only, 42 bases that are in frame from base 1. V trim: 4 bases; J trim: 9 bases; unmatched bases: 11. Via the germline V gene, CDR1 is MNHNS and CDR2 SASEGT.

The chain joins TRBV6-1 to TRBJ2-7, and 8 bases in between align with TRBD1. This receptor was identified in a woman of 80 years or more in good health. The specimen was blood. The bases read TGTGCCAGCAGTGGTGGTTGGGACAGGAGCCGGCAGTACTTC. Its coded protein is CASSGGWDRSRQYF.